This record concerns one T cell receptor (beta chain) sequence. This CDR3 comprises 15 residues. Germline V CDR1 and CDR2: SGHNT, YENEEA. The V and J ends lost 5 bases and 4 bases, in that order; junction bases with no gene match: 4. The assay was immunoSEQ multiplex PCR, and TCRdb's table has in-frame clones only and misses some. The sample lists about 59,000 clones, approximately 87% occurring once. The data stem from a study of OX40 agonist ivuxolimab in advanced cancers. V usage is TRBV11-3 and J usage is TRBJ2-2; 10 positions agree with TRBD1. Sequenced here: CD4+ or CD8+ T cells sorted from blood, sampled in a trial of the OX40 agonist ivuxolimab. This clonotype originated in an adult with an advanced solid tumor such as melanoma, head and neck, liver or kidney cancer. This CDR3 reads CASSNWDRGTGELFF. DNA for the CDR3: TGTGCCAGCAGCAACTGGGACAGGGGCACCGGGGAGCTGTTTTTT.